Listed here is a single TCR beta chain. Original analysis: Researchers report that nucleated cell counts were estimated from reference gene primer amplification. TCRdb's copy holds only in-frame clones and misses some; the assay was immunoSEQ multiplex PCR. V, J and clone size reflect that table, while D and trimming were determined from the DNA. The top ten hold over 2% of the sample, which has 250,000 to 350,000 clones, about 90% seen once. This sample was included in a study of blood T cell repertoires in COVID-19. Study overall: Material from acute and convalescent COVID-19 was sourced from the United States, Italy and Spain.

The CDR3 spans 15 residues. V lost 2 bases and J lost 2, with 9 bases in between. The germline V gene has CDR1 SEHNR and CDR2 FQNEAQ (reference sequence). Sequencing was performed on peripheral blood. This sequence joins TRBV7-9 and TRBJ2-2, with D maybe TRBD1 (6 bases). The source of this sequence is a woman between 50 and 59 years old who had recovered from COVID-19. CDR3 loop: CASSLWGPNTGELFF. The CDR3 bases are TGTGCCAGCAGCTTATGGGGGCCCAACACCGGGGAGCTGTTTTTT. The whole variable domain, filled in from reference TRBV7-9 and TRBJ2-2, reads DTGVSQNPRHKITKRGQNVTFRCDPISEHNRLYWYRQTLGQGPEFLTYFQNEAQLEKSRLLSDRFSAERPKGSFSTLEIQRTEQGDSAMYLCASSLWGPNTGELFFGEGSRLTVL.